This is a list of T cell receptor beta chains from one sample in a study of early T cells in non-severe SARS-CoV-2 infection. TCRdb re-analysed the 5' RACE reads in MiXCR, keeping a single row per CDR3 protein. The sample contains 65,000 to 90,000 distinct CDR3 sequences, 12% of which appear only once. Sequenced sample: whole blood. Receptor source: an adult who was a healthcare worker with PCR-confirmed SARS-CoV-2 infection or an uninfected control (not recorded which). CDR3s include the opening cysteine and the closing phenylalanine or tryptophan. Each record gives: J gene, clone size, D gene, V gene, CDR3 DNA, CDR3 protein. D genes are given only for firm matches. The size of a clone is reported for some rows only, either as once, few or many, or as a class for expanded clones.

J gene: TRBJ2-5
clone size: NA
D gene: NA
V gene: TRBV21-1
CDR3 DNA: TGTGCCAGTTGTACCGGCGCATGGATGGAGGGAGAGACCCAGTACTTC
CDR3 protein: CASCTGAWMEGETQYF

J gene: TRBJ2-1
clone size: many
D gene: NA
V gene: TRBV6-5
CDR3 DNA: TGTGCCAGCACCACAGGGGGGGCAAGCTCCTACAATGAGCAGTTCTTC
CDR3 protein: CASTTGGASSYNEQFF

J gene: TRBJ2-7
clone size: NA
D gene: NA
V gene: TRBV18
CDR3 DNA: TGTGCCAGCTCATCCCTTGACGTGGGCGAGCAGTACTTC
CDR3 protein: CASSSLDVGEQYF

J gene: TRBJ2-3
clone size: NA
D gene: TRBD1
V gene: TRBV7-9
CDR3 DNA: TGTGCCAGCAGCTTAGGGGGGACAGGCACAGATACGCAGTATTTT
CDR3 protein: CASSLGGTGTDTQYF

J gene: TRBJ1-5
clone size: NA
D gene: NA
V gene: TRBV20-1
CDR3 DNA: TGCAGTGCTAGCGGTGCGGGGACTTTCAATCAGCCCCAGCATTTT
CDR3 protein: CSASGAGTFNQPQHF

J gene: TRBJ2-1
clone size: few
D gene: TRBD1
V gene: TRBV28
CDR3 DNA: TGTGCCAGCAGTTTCCAGGGGACAGGGGTGTACAATGAGCAGTTCTTC
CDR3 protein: CASSFQGTGVYNEQFF

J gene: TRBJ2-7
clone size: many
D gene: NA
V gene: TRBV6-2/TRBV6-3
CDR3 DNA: TGTGCCAGCAGTGCCTTCCCCGAGCAGTACTTC
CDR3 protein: CASSAFPEQYF

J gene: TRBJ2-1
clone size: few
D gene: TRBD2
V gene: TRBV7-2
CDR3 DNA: TGTGCCAGCAGCTTAGAAGGGACTAAGTGGTTCTTC
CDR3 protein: CASSLEGTKWFF

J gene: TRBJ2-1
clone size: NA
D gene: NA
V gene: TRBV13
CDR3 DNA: TGTGCCAGCAGCTCCCCAGTTTCGGGCCCCTACAATGAGCAGTTCTTC
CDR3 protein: CASSSPVSGPYNEQFF

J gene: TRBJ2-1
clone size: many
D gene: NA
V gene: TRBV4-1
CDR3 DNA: TGCGCCAGCAGCCAACGTCCCGTACTCCCGCAGTTCTTC
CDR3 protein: CASSQRPVLPQFF

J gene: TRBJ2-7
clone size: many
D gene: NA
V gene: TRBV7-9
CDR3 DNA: TGTGCCAGCAGCCCTCCATCGGCCGAGCAGTACTTC
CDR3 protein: CASSPPSAEQYF

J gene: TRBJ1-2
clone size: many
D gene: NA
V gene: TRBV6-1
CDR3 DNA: TGTGCCAGCAGTGAACGGGGGGCCGCTCGGGCCTATGGCTACACCTTC
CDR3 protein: CASSERGAARAYGYTF

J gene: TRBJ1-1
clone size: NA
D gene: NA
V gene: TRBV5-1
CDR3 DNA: TGCGCCAGCAGCTTGGCCCCAAGTGGGACTGAAGCTTTCTTT
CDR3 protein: CASSLAPSGTEAFF

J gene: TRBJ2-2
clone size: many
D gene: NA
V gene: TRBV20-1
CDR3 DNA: TGCAGTGCTAGAGATCCACAGGGTTACACCGGGGAGCTGTTTTTT
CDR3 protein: CSARDPQGYTGELFF

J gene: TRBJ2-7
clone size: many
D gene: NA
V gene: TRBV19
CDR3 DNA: TGTGCCAGTAGTATGGGCGGCTACGAGCAGTACTTC
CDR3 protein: CASSMGGYEQYF

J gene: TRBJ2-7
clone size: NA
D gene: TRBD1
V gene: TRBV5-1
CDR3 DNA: TGCGCCAGCAGCCGGGGACAGCGAACCTACGAGCAGTACTTC
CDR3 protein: CASSRGQRTYEQYF

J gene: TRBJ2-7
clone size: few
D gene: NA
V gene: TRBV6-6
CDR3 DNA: TGTGCCAGCAGTTCAACGACAGGACCGACGCTCTACGAGCAGTACTTC
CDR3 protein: CASSSTTGPTLYEQYF

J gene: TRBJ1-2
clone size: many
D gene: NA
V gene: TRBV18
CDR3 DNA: TGTGCCAGCTCACCACAGGGAGCTAACTATGGCTACACCTTC
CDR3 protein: CASSPQGANYGYTF

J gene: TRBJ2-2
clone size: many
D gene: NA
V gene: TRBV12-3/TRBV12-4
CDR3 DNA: TGTGCCAGCAGTTTAGGGCAGCACAACACCGGGGAGCTGTTTTTT
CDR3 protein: CASSLGQHNTGELFF

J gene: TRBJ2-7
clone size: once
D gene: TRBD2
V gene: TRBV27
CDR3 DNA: TGTGCCAGCACCTCGGCGGGAGGGCCATACGAGCAGTACTTC
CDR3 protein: CASTSAGGPYEQYF

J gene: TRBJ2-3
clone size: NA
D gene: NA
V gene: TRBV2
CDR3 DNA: TGTGCCAGCAGTGCGGGGCAGGGTCGGACAGATACGCAGTATTTT
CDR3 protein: CASSAGQGRTDTQYF

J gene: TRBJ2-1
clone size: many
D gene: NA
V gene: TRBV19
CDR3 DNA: TGTGCCAGTACCCAGGGATCTTACAATGAGCAGTTCTTC
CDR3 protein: CASTQGSYNEQFF

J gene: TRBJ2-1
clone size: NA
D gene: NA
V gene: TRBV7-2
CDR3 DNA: TGTGCCAGCAGCTTGGGTAGCGGCTTCTACAATGAGCAGTTCTTC
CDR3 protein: CASSLGSGFYNEQFF

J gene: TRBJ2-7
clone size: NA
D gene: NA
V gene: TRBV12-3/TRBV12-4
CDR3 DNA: TGTGCCAGCAGGGCCGGGGGAGTCTCCTACGAGCAGTACTTC
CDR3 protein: CASRAGGVSYEQYF

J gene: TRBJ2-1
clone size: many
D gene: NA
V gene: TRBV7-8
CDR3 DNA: TGTGCCAGCAGCTTGGTGAGCAGGGCTGGCGAGCAGTTCTTC
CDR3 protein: CASSLVSRAGEQFF

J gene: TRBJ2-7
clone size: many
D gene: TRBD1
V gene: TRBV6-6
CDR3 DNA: TGTGCCAGCAGTTCCTTGGACAGGGCGGGATTCGAGCAGTACTTC
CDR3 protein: CASSSLDRAGFEQYF

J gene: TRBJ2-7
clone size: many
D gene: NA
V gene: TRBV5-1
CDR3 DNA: TGCGCCAGCAGCTTGGCAGGGTCCCACGAGCAGTACTTC
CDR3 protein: CASSLAGSHEQYF

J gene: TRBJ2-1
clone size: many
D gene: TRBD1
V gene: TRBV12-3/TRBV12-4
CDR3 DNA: TGTGCCAGCAGTTTAAGGGGGACAGGGTCCTACAATGAGCAGTTCTTC
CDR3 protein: CASSLRGTGSYNEQFF

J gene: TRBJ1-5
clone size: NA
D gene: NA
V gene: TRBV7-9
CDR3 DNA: TGTGCCAGCAGCCCTACCTTTGGGGGAGGTCAGCCCCAGCATTTT
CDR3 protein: CASSPTFGGGQPQHF

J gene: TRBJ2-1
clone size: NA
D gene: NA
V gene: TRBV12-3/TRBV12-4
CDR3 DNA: TGTGCCAGCAGATGGGACTCCTCCTACAATGAGCAGTTCTTC
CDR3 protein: CASRWDSSYNEQFF

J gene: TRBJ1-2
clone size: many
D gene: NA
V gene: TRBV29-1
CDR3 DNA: TGCAGCGCCCGAGAGGAGGGCTATGGCTACACCTTC
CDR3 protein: CSAREEGYGYTF

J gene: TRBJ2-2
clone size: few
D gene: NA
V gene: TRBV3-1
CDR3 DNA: TGTGCCAGCAGCCCGACGGGGACCGGGGAGCTGTTTTTT
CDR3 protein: CASSPTGTGELFF

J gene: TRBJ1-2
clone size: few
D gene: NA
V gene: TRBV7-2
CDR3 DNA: TGTGCCAGCAGCCCTAAAGCGGGCTCCTCCATCTATGGCTACACCTTC
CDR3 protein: CASSPKAGSSIYGYTF

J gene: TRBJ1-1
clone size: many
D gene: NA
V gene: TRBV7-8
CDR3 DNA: TGTGCCAGCAGCTTAGAAGAGGGACGAGAAGCTTTCTTT
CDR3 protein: CASSLEEGREAFF

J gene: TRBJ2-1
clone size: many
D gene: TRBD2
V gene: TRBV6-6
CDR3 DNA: TGTGCCAGTCAGCGGGGGGTGACCTACAATGAGCAGTTCTTC
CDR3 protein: CASQRGVTYNEQFF

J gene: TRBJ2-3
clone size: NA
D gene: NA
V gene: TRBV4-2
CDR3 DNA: TGTGCCAGCAGCCCGGGACTGTCTAGCACAGATACGCAGTATTTT
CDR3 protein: CASSPGLSSTDTQYF